This is a list of T cell receptor beta chains from one sample in a study of T cell repertoires in cytomegalovirus infection. One entry per CDR3 protein results from TCRdb running MiXCR on the reads. The sample lists under 800,000 distinct CDR3 sequences, approximately 25% occurring once. The sample consisted of CD8+ T cells from PBMCs. These receptors were obtained from a human donor in good health (CMV status not recorded). Some clones in this sample may be carry-over from other donors' samples. The CDR3 runs from the conserved cysteine through the conserved F or W. A D gene is named only where the DNA matches it firmly. The listing skips clone size in some rows; elsewhere it reads once, few, many or a size class.

abundance	d_gene	v_gene	j_gene	CDR3aa	CDR3nt
NA	TRBD1	TRBV7-9	TRBJ2-3	CASSPGQTTGTDTQYF	TGTGCCAGCAGCCCGGGACAGACCACAGGCACAGATACGCAGTATTTT
NA	NA	TRBV12-3/TRBV12-4	TRBJ2-3	CASSFGRGTSTDTQYF	TGTGCCAGCAGTTTTGGTCGGGGTACTAGCACAGATACGCAGTATTTT
NA	NA	TRBV27	TRBJ2-1	CATMGGGARYNEQFF	TGTGCCACCATGGGAGGGGGGGCCCGCTACAATGAGCAGTTCTTC
NA	NA	TRBV7-9	TRBJ2-2	CASNPGTNTGELFF	TGTGCCAGCAACCCAGGGACGAACACCGGGGAGCTGTTTTTT
many	NA	TRBV12-3/TRBV12-4	TRBJ2-1	CASSHADISSYNEQFF	TGTGCCAGCAGTCACGCGGACATCAGCTCCTACAATGAGCAGTTCTTC
NA	NA	TRBV12-3/TRBV12-4	TRBJ2-5	CASSSVRGKVQETQYF	TGTGCCAGCAGTTCGGTGCGGGGAAAAGTACAAGAGACCCAGTACTTC
few	NA	TRBV12-3/TRBV12-4	TRBJ2-1	CASSLPRQNEQFF	TGTGCCAGCAGCCTCCCTAGACAAAATGAGCAGTTCTTC
few	NA	TRBV20-1	TRBJ1-4	CSARSYSDSEKLFF	TGCAGTGCTAGGTCTTACTCGGACAGCGAAAAACTGTTTTTT
many	NA	TRBV7-8	TRBJ2-1	CASSLVPESSYNEQFF	TGTGCCAGCAGCTTAGTACCGGAGAGCTCCTACAATGAGCAGTTCTTC
NA	TRBD1	TRBV28	TRBJ2-5	CASSQGAPYQETQYF	TGTGCCAGCAGTCAGGGGGCGCCTTATCAAGAGACCCAGTACTTC
many	NA	TRBV28	TRBJ1-5	CASIRAGNQPQHF	TGTGCCAGCATTCGGGCGGGTAATCAGCCCCAGCATTTT
many	NA	TRBV7-6	TRBJ2-7	CASSSLTSDEQYF	TGTGCCAGCAGCTCCCTAACAAGCGACGAGCAGTACTTC
NA	NA	TRBV25-1	TRBJ2-7	CASEGLLNYEQYF	TGTGCCAGCGAGGGACTTTTAAACTACGAGCAGTACTTC
NA	NA	TRBV29-1	TRBJ1-1	CTIGQEAFF	TGCACCATCGGGCAGGAAGCTTTCTTT
many	NA	TRBV6-1	TRBJ2-4	CASSSIGQAKNIQYF	TGTGCCAGCAGTTCTATCGGACAGGCCAAAAACATTCAGTACTTC
NA	TRBD2	TRBV27	TRBJ2-1	CASSWSSGERGNEQFF	TGTGCCAGCAGTTGGTCTAGCGGGGAGCGCGGCAATGAGCAGTTCTTC
NA	NA	TRBV19	TRBJ1-1	CASSIGQGTRDTEAFF	TGTGCCAGTAGTATAGGGCAGGGGACACGAGACACTGAAGCTTTCTTT
NA	NA	TRBV10-3	TRBJ2-1	CAITKGGNNEQFF	TGTGCCATCACCAAGGGAGGCAACAATGAGCAGTTCTTC
few	TRBD2	TRBV7-6	TRBJ2-7	CASTPTSGGKYEQYF	TGTGCCAGCACCCCCACTAGCGGGGGAAAATACGAGCAGTACTTC
many	NA	TRBV12-3/TRBV12-4	TRBJ2-1	CASSSRNSALSYNEQFF	TGTGCCAGCAGTTCTAGAAACTCAGCCCTATCCTACAATGAGCAGTTCTTC
few	NA	TRBV15	TRBJ1-2	CATSRDGGVGYTF	TGTGCCACCAGCAGAGATGGGGGAGTTGGCTACACCTTC
NA	NA	TRBV7-3	TRBJ1-1	CASSTQGNTEAFF	TGTGCCAGCAGCACACAGGGGAACACTGAAGCTTTCTTT
few	NA	TRBV20-1	TRBJ1-1	CIVTGTKSNTEAFF	TGCATTGTTACCGGGACAAAATCGAACACTGAAGCTTTCTTT
NA	NA	TRBV14	TRBJ1-6	CASSQEGARSPLHF	TGTGCCAGCAGCCAAGAAGGGGCGCGCTCACCCCTCCACTTT
many	NA	TRBV12-3/TRBV12-4	TRBJ1-2	CASTPGGGLVYGYTF	TGTGCCAGCACCCCCGGGGGGGGGTTGGTCTATGGCTACACCTTC
many	NA	TRBV27	TRBJ1-4	CASSGSGFTNEKLFF	TGTGCCAGCAGTGGATCAGGGTTTACTAATGAAAAACTGTTTTTT
few	TRBD1	TRBV20-1	TRBJ1-5	CSARQGGPNQPQHF	TGCAGTGCACGACAGGGGGGACCCAATCAGCCCCAGCATTTT
NA	NA	TRBV4-2	TRBJ1-3	CASSQITSGALGNTIYF	TGTGCCAGCAGCCAAATTACGTCGGGGGCACTTGGAAACACCATATATTTT
few	NA	TRBV7-9	TRBJ1-4	CASSFPGRTNEKLFF	TGTGCCAGCAGCTTTCCAGGGCGGACTAATGAAAAACTGTTTTTT
few	NA	TRBV28	TRBJ2-1	CASSLGEVEQFF	TGTGCCAGCAGTTTGGGGGAGGTTGAGCAGTTCTTC
NA	NA	TRBV7-3	TRBJ2-3	CASTPRRGPTYRGTDTQYF	TGTGCCAGCACCCCCCGGCGGGGACCGACGTACCGAGGCACAGATACGCAGTATTTT
many	NA	TRBV7-9	TRBJ2-7	CASSLDNGGYEQYF	TGTGCCAGCAGCTTAGACAACGGGGGCTACGAGCAGTACTTC
NA	TRBD2	TRBV7-9	TRBJ2-7	CASNPTGGSSYEQYF	TGTGCCAGCAACCCAACGGGGGGGAGCTCCTACGAGCAGTACTTC
NA	NA	TRBV9	TRBJ1-1	CASSVFHRGDTEAFF	TGTGCCAGCAGCGTCTTCCATCGAGGGGACACTGAAGCTTTCTTT
NA	NA	TRBV7-6	TRBJ2-6	CASSSEPLGFGANVLTF	TGTGCCAGCAGCTCCGAACCGCTGGGATTTGGGGCCAACGTCCTGACTTTC
NA	NA	TRBV29-1	TRBJ2-5	CSERTPRDF	TGCAGCGAGCGGACCCCCAGGGACTTC
NA	NA	TRBV6-6	TRBJ1-2	CATQIAQFAVNYGYTF	TGTGCCACCCAGATAGCGCAGTTCGCGGTTAACTATGGCTACACCTTC
NA	TRBD1	TRBV15	TRBJ1-2	CATSREFIRTGYGYTF	TGTGCCACCAGCAGAGAATTCATCCGGACAGGGTATGGCTACACCTTC